This section outlines one TCR beta chain sequence together with its context. Antigen unknown. The PCR contained 60 Vbeta and 13 Jbeta primers. Generated by immunoSEQ multiplex PCR, the TCRdb table keeps only in-frame clones and is missing some. The repertoire has over 70,000 clones, about 80% of them found once; the top ten carry around 3%. The data originate from a study of cytomegalovirus exposure and HLA in healthy donors. The CDR3 spans 17 residues. The germline CDR1 and CDR2 sequences are SGDLS and YYNGEE. The V gene lost 4 bases and the J gene lost 4 bases, with 24 bases spanning the gap. Donors consisted of healthy bone marrow donors. Notes on the study in general: High specificity and sensitivity for cytomegalovirus status were reported for the classifier. Reportedly, fewer N-insertions than the approximately 610-donor mean appeared in an Asian-associated ancestry cluster in a later analysis. When analyzed later, a missense DCLRE1C variant was found to be linked to TCR beta V- and J-gene trimming.

V is TRBV9 and J is TRBJ2-7; weak D call: TRBD2 (7 bases). The TCR sequence derives from a man aged 50-59 years in good health and CMV-seropositive. Sequencing was done on a sample of PBMCs. As DNA, the CDR3 is TGTGCCAGCAGCCCCCTGAAGGGGGAGGGCCTAGTGTACGAGCAGTACTTC. It encodes CASSPLKGEGLVYEQYF.